This T cell receptor beta chain comes out of a study of T cells in localized non-small cell lung cancer. Study-wide points: Median approximately 50 top-100 tumor clones were shared with paired adjacent lung.

CDR1 and CDR2 (germline): SGHRS, YFSETQ. This CDR3 spans 16 amino acids. The germline V and J ends were trimmed by 3 bases and 0 bases, with 13 bases remaining between them. Assay: immunoSEQ multiplex PCR; the TCRdb copy retains only in-frame clones and omits some. The sample shows about 59,000 clones, just over 90% of them seen only once. Worth noting for this clone: What it binds is unknown.

This chain uses TRBV5-1 with TRBJ2-4, with D tentatively TRBD1 (6 bases). This TCR came from a man between 40 and 70 years old with stage I lung adenocarcinoma. Sample: peripheral blood, taken before any cancer treatment. The CDR3 DNA reads TGCGCCAGCAGCTCTCAGGGGCCCTTAGCCAAAAACATTCAGTACTTC. Its translation is CASSSQGPLAKNIQYF.